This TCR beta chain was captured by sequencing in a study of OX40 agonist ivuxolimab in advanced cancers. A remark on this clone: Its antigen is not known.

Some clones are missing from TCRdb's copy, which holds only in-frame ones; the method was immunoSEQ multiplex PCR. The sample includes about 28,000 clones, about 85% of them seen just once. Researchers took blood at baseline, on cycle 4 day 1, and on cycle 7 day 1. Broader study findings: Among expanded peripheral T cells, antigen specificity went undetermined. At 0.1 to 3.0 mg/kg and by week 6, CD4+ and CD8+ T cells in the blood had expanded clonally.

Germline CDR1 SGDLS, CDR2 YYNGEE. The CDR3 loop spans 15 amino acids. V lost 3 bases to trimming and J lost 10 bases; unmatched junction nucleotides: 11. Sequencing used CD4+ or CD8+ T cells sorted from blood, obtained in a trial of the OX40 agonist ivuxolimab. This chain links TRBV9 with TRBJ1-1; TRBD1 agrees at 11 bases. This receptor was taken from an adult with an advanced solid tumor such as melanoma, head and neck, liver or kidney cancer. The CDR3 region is CASSDPTDRGRGAFF. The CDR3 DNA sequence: TGTGCCAGCAGCGACCCAACGGACAGGGGGCGCGGAGCTTTCTTT.